This record covers a single T cell receptor beta chain. Its antigen remains unknown. Tumor samples were obtained before definitive surgery or chemotherapy. The sample belongs to a study of high-grade serous ovarian cancer treatment subgroups. Turning to the study itself: Mean per sample: approximately 14,000 reads, around 7,300 unique TCR beta rearrangements.

This CDR3 comprises 14 residues. Germline-derived CDR1 and CDR2 are SGHDT and YYEEEE. Using immunoSEQ multiplex PCR, the repertoire was profiled, and TCRdb retains in-frame clones only, with some absent. The profile shows about 39,000 clones, about four fifths of them singletons. General study results and limits: These tumor repertoires lack spatial information from bulk sequencing. Higher neoantigen levels went with greater TCR clonal relatedness.

The sequencing input was tumor tissue. The chain carries TRBV5-6 and TRBJ2-5, with a weak D call TRBD2 (6 bases). The last part of the DNA fits TRBJ2-7 better; the J call may be wrong. The receptor comes from a human donor with high-grade serous ovarian cancer. CDR3 region: CASSWGTPGYEQYF. CDR3 in DNA: TGTGCCAGCAGCTGGGGGACTCCCGGATACGAGCAGTACTTC.